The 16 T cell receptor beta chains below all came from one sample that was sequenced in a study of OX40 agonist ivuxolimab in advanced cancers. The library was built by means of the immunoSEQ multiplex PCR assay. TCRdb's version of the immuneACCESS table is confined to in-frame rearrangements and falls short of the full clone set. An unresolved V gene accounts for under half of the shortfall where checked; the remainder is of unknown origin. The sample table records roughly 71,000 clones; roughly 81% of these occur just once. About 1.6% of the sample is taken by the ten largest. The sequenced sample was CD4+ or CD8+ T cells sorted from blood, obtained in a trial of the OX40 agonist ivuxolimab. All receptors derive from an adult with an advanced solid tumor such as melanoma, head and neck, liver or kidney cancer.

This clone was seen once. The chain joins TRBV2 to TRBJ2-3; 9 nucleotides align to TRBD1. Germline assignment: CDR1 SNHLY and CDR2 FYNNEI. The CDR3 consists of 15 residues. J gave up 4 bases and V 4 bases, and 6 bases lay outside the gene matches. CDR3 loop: CASSGGTGWADTQYF. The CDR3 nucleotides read TGTGCCAGCAGTGGCGGGACAGGGTGGGCAGATACGCAGTATTTT.

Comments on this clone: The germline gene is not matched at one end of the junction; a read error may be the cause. The CDR3 bases are TGTGCCAGCAGCCTAGCGGGAGCTGGTAGTGAGCAGTTCTTC. Its protein product is CASSLAGAGSEQFF. The rearrangement links TRBV7-8 to TRBJ2-1; 10 positions agree with TRBD2. Germline V gene data show CDR1 as SGHVS and CDR2 as FQNEAQ. The CDR3 spans 14 residues.

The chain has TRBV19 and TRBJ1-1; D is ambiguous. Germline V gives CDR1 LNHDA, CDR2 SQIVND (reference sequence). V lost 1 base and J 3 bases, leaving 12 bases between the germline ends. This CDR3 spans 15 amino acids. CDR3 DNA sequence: TGTGCCAGTAGTATAGGGCCAAAAGGAGACACTGAAGCTTTCTTT. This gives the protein CASSIGPKGDTEAFF.

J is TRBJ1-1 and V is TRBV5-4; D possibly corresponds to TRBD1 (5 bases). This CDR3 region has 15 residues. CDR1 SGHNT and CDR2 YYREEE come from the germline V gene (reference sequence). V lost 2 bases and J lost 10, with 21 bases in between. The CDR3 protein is CASSFDPDTQYGAFF. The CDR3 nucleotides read TGTGCCAGCAGCTTCGACCCGGACACCCAATACGGAGCTTTCTTT.

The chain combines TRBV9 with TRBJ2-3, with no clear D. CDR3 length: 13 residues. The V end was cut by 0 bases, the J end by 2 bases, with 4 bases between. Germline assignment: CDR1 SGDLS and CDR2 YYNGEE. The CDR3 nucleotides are TGTGCCAGCAGCGTAGACATCACAGATACGCAGTATTTT. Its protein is CASSVDITDTQYF. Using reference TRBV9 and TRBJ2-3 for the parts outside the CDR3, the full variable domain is DSGVTQTPKHLITATGQRVTLRCSPRSGDLSVYWYQQSLDQGLQFLIQYYNGEERAKGNILERFSAQQFPDLHSELNLSSLELGDSALYFCASSVDITDTQYFGPGTRLTVL.

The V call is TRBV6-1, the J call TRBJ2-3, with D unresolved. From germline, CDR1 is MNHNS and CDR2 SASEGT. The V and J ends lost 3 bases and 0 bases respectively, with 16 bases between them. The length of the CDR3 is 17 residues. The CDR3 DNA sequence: TGTGCCAGCAGTGATCGCGTACTGTGGCAGAGCACAGATACGCAGTATTTT. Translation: CASSDRVLWQSTDTQYF.

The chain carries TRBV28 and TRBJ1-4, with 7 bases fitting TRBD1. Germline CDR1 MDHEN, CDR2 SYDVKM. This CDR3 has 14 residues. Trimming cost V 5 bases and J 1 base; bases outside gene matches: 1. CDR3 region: CASSAGGTNEKLFF. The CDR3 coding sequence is TGTGCCAGCAGTGCAGGGGGAACTAATGAAAAACTGTTTTTT.

The CDR3 DNA sequence: TGTGCCAGCCGTTTAGGACTAGCGGGGTTCTACGAGCAGTACTTC. Protein product: CASRLGLAGFYEQYF. V is TRBV6-5 and J is TRBJ2-7; TRBD2 aligns across 12 bases. The germline CDR1 and CDR2 sequences are MNHEY and SVGAGI. CDR3 size: 15 residues. With 8 bases clipped from V and 3 bases from J, the junction kept 8 bases outside the gene matches.

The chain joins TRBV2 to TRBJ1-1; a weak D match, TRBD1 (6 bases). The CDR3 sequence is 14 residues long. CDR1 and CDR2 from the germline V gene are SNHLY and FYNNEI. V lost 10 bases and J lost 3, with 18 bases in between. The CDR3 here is CATKPTGLHTEAFF. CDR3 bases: TGTGCCACCAAACCCACAGGGCTCCACACTGAAGCTTTCTTT.

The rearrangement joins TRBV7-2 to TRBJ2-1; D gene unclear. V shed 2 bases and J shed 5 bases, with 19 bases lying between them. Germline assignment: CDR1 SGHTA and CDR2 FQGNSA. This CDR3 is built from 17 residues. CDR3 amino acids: CASSLMSWPLPDNEQFF. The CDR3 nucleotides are TGTGCCAGCAGCTTAATGTCATGGCCCCTACCCGACAATGAGCAGTTCTTC.

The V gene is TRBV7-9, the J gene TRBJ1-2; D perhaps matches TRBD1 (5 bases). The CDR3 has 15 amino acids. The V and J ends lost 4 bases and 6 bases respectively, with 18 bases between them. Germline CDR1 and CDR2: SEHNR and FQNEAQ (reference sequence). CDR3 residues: CASSYEDVRGDGYTF. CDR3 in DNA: TGTGCCAGCAGCTATGAGGACGTCCGAGGGGATGGCTACACCTTC.

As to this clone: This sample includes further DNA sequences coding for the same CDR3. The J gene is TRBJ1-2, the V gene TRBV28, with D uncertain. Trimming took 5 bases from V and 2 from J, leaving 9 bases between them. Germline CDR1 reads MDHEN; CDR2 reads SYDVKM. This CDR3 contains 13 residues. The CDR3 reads CASSLSGNYGYTF. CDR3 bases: TGTGCCAGCAGTCTCTCCGGGAACTATGGCTACACCTTC.

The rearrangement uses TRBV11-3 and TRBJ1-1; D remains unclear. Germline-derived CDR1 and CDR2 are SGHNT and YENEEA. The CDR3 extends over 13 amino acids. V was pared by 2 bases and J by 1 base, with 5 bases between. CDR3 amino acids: CASSLQENTEAFF. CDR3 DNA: TGTGCCAGCAGCTTACAAGAGAACACTGAAGCTTTCTTT.

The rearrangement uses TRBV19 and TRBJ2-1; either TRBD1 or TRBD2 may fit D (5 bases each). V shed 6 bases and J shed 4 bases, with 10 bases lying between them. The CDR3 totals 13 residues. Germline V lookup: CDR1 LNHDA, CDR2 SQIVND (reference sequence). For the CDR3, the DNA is TGTGCCAGTAGGGGGACGGCTTACAATGAGCAGTTCTTC. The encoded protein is CASRGTAYNEQFF.

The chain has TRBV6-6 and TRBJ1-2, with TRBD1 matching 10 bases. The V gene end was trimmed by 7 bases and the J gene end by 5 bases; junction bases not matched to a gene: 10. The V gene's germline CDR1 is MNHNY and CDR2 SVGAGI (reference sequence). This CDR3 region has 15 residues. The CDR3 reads CASTRPTGGAYGYTF. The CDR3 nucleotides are TGTGCCAGCACCCGACCGACAGGGGGCGCGTATGGCTACACCTTC.

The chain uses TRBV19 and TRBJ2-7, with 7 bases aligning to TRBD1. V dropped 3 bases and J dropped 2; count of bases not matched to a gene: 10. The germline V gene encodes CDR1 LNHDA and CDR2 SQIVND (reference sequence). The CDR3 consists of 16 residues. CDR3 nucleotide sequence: TGTGCCAGTAGTATCGGAATTTACAGGGGCGCCTACGAGCAGTACTTC. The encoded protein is CASSIGIYRGAYEQYF.